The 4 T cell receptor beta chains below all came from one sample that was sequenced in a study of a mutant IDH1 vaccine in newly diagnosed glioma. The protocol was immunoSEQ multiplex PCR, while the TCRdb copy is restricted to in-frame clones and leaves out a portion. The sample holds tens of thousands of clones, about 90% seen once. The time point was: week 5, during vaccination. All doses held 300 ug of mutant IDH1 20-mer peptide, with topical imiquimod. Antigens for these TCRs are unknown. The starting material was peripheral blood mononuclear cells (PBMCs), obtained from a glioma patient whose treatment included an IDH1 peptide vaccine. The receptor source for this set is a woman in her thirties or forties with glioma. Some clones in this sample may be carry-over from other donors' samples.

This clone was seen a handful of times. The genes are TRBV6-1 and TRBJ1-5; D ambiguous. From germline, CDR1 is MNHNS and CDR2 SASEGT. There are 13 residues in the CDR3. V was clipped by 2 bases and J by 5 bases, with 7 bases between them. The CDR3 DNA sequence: TGTGCCAGCAGTGAAACCCTCGATCAGCCCCAGCATTTT. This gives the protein CASSETLDQPQHF.

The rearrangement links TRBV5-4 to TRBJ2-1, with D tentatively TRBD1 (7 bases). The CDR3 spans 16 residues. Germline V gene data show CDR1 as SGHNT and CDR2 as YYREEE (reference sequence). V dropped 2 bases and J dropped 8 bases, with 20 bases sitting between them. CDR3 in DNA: TGTGCCAGCAGCTTCGGCTCGCGGGGACAGTTGGATGAGCAGTTCTTC. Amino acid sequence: CASSFGSRGQLDEQFF.

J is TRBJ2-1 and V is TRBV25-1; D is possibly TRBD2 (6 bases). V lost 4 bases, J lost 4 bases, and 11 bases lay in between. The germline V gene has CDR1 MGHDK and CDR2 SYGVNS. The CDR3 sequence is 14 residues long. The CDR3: CASSGRGRYNEQFF. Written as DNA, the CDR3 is TGTGCCAGCAGTGGGCGGGGCAGGTACAATGAGCAGTTCTTC.

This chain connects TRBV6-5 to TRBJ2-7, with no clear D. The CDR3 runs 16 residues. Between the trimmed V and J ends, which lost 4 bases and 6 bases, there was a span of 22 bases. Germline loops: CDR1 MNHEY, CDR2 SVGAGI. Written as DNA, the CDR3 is TGTGCCAGCAGTTCCCCTTCCCGGGCCTCCCGTGGCGAGCAGTACTTC. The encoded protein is CASSSPSRASRGEQYF.